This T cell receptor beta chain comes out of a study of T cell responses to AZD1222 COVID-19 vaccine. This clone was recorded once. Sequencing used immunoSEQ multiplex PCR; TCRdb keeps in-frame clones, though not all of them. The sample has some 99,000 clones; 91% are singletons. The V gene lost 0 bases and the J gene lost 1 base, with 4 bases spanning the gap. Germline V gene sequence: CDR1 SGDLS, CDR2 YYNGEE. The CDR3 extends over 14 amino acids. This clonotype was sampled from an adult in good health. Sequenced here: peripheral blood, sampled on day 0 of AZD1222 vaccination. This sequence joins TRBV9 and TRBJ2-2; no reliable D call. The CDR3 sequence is CASSVAVNTGELFF. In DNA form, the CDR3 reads TGTGCCAGCAGCGTAGCAGTGAACACCGGGGAGCTGTTTTTT.